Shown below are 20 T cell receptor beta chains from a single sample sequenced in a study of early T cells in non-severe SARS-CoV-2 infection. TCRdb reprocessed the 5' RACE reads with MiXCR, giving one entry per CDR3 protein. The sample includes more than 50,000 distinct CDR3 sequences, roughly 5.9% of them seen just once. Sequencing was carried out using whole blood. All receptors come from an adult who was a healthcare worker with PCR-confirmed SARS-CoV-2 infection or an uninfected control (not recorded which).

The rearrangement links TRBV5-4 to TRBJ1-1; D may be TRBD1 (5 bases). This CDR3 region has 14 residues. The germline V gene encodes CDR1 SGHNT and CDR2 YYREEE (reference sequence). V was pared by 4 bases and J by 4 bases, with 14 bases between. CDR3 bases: TGTGCCAGCAGCCCAGCACCTGGGGGCACTGAAGCTTTCTTT. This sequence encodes CASSPAPGGTEAFF.

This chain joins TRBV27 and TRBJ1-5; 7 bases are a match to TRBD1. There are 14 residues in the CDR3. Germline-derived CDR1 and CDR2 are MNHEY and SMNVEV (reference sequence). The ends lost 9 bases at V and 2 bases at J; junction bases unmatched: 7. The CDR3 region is CASGQASGNQPQHF. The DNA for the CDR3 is TGTGCCAGTGGACAGGCAAGCGGCAATCAGCCCCAGCATTTT.

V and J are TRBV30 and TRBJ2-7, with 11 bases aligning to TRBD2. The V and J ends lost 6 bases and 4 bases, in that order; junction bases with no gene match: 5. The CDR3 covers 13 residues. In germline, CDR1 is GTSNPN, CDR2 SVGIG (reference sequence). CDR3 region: CACGLAGGYEQYF. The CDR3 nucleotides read TGTGCCTGTGGACTAGCGGGCGGTTACGAGCAGTACTTC.

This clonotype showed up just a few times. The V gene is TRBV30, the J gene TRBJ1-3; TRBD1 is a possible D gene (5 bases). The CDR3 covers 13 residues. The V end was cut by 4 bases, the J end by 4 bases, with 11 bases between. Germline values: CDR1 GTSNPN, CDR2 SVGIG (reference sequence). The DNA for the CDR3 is TGTGCCTGGAACCCAGGGCCAGGAAACACCATATATTTT. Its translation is CAWNPGPGNTIYF.

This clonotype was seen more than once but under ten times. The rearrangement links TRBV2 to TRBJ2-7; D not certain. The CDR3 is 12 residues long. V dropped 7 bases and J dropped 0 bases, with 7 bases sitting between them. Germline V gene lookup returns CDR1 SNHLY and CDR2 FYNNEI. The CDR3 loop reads CASIGRSYEQYF. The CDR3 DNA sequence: TGTGCCAGCATAGGTCGCTCCTACGAGCAGTACTTC.

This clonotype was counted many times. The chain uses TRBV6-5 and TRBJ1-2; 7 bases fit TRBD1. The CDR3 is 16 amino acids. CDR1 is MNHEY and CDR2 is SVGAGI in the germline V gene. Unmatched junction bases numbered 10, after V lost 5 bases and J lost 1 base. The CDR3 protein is CASSRTGVGVNYGYTF. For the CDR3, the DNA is TGTGCCAGCAGTCGGACAGGTGTAGGTGTTAACTATGGCTACACCTTC.

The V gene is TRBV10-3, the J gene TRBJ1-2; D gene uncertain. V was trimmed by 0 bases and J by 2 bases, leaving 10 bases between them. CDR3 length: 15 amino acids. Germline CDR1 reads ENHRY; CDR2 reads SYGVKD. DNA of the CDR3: TGTGCCATCAGTGAGTCGCTGGGCCTGAACTATGGCTACACCTTC. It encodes CAISESLGLNYGYTF.

Here the CDR3 DNA reads TGCAGCGTTCGTAGCGGGAGGGTCAATGAGCAGTTCTTC. The encoded protein is CSVRSGRVNEQFF. The chain combines TRBV29-1 with TRBJ2-1, with 11 bases lining up with TRBD2. Per the germline V gene, CDR1 is SQVTM and CDR2 is ANQGSEA. The CDR3 consists of 13 residues. After removal of 5 bases from V and 6 bases from J, the junction contained 3 bases not matched to a gene.

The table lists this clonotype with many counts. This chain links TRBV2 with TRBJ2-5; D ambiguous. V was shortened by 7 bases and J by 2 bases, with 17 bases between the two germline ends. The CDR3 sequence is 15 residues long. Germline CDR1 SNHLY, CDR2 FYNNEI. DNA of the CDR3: TGTGCCAGCAACCCCGGACCGTCGATGCAAGAGACCCAGTACTTC. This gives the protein CASNPGPSMQETQYF.

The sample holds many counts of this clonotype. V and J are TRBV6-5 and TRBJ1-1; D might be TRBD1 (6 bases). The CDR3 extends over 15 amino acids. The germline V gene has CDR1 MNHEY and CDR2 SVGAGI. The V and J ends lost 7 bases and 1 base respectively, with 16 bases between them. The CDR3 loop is CASTRATGRNTEAFF. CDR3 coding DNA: TGTGCCAGCACCAGAGCCACAGGGAGGAACACTGAAGCTTTCTTT.

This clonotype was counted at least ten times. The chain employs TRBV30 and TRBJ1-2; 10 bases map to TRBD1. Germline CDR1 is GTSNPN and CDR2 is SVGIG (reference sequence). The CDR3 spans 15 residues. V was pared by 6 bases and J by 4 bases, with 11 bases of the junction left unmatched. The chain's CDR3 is CACFVGQGMGYGYTF. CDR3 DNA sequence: TGTGCCTGCTTCGTGGGACAGGGGATGGGCTATGGCTACACCTTC.

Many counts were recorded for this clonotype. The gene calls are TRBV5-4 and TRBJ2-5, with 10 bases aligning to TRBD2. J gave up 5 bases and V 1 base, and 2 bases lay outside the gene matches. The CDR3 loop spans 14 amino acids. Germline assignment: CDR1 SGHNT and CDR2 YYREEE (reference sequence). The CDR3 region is CASSLPTSGETQYF. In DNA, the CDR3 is TGTGCCAGCAGCTTGCCGACTAGCGGGGAGACCCAGTACTTC. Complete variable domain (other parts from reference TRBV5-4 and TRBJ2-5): ETGVTQSPTHLIKTRGQQVTLRCSSQSGHNTVSWYQQALGQGPQFIFQYYREEENGRGNFPPRFSGLQFPNYSSELNVNALELDDSALYLCASSLPTSGETQYFGPGTRLLVL.

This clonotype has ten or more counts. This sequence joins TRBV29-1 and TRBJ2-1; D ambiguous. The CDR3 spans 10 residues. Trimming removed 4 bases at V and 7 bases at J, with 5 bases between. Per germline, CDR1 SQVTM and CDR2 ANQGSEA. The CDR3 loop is CSVVGNEQFF. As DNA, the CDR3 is TGCAGCGTTGTAGGGAATGAGCAGTTCTTC.

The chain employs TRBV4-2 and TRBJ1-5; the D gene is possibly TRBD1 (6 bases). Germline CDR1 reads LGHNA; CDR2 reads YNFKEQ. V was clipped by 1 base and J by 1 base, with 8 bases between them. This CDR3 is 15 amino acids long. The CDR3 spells CASSQAGTSNQPQHF. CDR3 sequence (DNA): TGTGCCAGCAGCCAAGCCGGGACAAGCAATCAGCCCCAGCATTTT.

The CDR3 sequence is CASSYTGTGGYEQYF. DNA for the CDR3: TGTGCCAGCAGTTACACTGGGACAGGGGGGTACGAGCAGTACTTC. This rearrangement joins TRBV6-6 to TRBJ2-7; 11 bases match TRBD1. This CDR3 has 15 residues. J gave up 4 bases and V 2 bases, and 4 bases lay outside the gene matches. CDR1 is MNHNY and CDR2 is SVGAGI in the germline V gene (reference sequence).

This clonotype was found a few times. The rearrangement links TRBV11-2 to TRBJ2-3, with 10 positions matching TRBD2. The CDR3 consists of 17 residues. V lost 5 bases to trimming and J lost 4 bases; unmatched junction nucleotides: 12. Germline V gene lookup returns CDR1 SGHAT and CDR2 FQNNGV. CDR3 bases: TGTGCCAGCAGCACCAAACTAGCGGGGAATGAGTCAGATACGCAGTATTTT. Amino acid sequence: CASSTKLAGNESDTQYF. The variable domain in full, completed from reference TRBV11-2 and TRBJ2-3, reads EAGVAQSPRYKIIEKRQSVAFWCNPISGHATLYWYQQILGQGPKLLIQFQNNGVVDDSQLPKDRFSAERLKGVDSTLKIQPAKLEDSAVYLCASSTKLAGNESDTQYFGPGTRLTVL.

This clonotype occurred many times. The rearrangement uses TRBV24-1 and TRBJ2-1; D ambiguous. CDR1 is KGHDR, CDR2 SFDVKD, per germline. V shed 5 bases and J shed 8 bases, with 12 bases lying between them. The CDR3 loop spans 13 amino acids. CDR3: CATSASLLDEQFF. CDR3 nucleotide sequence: TGTGCCACCAGTGCCAGCCTTCTCGATGAGCAGTTCTTC.

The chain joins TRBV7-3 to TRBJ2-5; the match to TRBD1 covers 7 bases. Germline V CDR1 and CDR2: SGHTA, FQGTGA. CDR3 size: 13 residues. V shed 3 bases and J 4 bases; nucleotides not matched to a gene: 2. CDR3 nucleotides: TGTGCCAGCAGCTTCACAGGGGTAGAGACCCAGTACTTC. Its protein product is CASSFTGVETQYF. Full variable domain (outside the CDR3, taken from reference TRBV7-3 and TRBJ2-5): GAGVSQTPSNKVTEKGKYVELRCDPISGHTALYWYRQSLGQGPEFLIYFQGTGAADDSGLPNDRFFAVRPEGSVSTLKIQRTERGDSAVYLCASSFTGVETQYFGPGTRLLVL.

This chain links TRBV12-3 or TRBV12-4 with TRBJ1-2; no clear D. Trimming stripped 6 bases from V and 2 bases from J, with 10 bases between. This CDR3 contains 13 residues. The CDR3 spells CASSPVGNYGYTF. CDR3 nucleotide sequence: TGTGCCAGCAGCCCCGTTGGGAACTATGGCTACACCTTC.

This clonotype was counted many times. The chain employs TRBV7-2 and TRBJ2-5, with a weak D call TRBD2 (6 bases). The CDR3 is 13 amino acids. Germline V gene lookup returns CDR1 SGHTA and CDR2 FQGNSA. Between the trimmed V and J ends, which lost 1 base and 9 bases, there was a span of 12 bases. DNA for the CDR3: TGTGCCAGCAGCTTAGTAGCGGCGGAGGCCCAGTACTTC. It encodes CASSLVAAEAQYF.